A selection of T cell receptor beta chains follows, all from one sample in a study of blood T cell repertoires in COVID-19. TCRdb's table, derived via immunoSEQ multiplex PCR, lists solely in-frame clones and lacks some. In the table there are around 100,000 clones, around 84% of which are singletons. Sequencing was done on a sample of peripheral blood. All receptors derive from a woman aged 40 to 55 with acute or convalescent COVID-19. The CDR3 runs from the conserved cysteine through the conserved F or W. The D gene is left open where the match is weak. Part of the rows lack a size; the others show once, few, many or a class for expanded clones.

clone size: -; V gene: TRBV6-1; J gene: TRBJ2-1; CDR3 length: 18; D gene: TRBD1; CDR3 DNA: TGTGCCAGCAGTGCTACCTCCGGGACAGTTAGCTCCTACAATGAGCAGTTCTTC; CDR3 protein: CASSATSGTVSSYNEQFF
clone size: -; V gene: TRBV6-5; J gene: TRBJ1-5; CDR3 length: 14; D gene: TRBD1; CDR3 DNA: TGTGCCACCTATGGACAGGTTGCGGGTCAGCCCCAGCATTTT; CDR3 protein: CATYGQVAGQPQHF
clone size: -; V gene: TRBV7-2; J gene: TRBJ2-3; CDR3 length: 15; D gene: -; CDR3 DNA: TGTGCCAGCAGCTTAGTGTACAGGCCAACAGATACGCAGTATTTT; CDR3 protein: CASSLVYRPTDTQYF
clone size: few; V gene: TRBV2; J gene: TRBJ2-1; CDR3 length: 16; D gene: -; CDR3 DNA: TGTGCCAGCAGTGAAGAAGCATTGGGACATTACAATGAGCAGTTCTTC; CDR3 protein: CASSEEALGHYNEQFF
clone size: -; V gene: TRBV7-9; J gene: TRBJ1-1; CDR3 length: 14; D gene: -; CDR3 DNA: TGTGCCAGCAGCTTCTTGGGGCCCGCCGCTGAAGCTTTCTTT; CDR3 protein: CASSFLGPAAEAFF
clone size: -; V gene: TRBV5-1; J gene: TRBJ2-7; CDR3 length: 13; D gene: -; CDR3 DNA: TGCGCCAGCAGCAGGGGTCATCAGGACGAGCAGTACTTC; CDR3 protein: CASSRGHQDEQYF
clone size: -; V gene: TRBV7-8; J gene: TRBJ1-2; CDR3 length: 14; D gene: -; CDR3 DNA: TGTGCCAGCAGCTTTAACGGAGAGAGCTATGGCTACACCTTC; CDR3 protein: CASSFNGESYGYTF
clone size: -; V gene: TRBV7-2; J gene: TRBJ1-2; CDR3 length: 15; D gene: TRBD1; CDR3 DNA: TGTGCCAGCAGCTCCGGGACAGGAGAGTACTATGGCTACACCTTC; CDR3 protein: CASSSGTGEYYGYTF
clone size: -; V gene: TRBV6-6; J gene: TRBJ2-5; CDR3 length: 13; D gene: -; CDR3 DNA: TGTGCCAGCAGACGGTCGTACCAAGAGACCCAGTACTTC; CDR3 protein: CASRRSYQETQYF
clone size: -; V gene: TRBV19; J gene: TRBJ2-2; CDR3 length: 14; D gene: TRBD1; CDR3 DNA: TGTGCCAGTAGTTTCTCAGGGGGCTCCGGGGAGCTGTTTTTT; CDR3 protein: CASSFSGGSGELFF
clone size: -; V gene: TRBV4-2; J gene: TRBJ2-3; CDR3 length: 19; D gene: TRBD1; CDR3 DNA: TGTGCCAGCAGCCGCTCACCTACTTCGACAGGGGCGCCCACAGATACGCAGTATTTT; CDR3 protein: CASSRSPTSTGAPTDTQYF
clone size: -; V gene: TRBV6-5; J gene: TRBJ1-3; CDR3 length: 14; D gene: TRBD1; CDR3 DNA: TGTGCCAGCAGTTACGATCGACAGGGGGGGACCATATATTTT; CDR3 protein: CASSYDRQGGTIYF
clone size: -; V gene: TRBV7-9; J gene: TRBJ2-7; CDR3 length: 14; D gene: -; CDR3 DNA: TGTGCCAGCAGCTTAGGGGTAGGGGGGGCTCAGCAGTACTTC; CDR3 protein: CASSLGVGGAQQYF
clone size: once; V gene: TRBV10-2; J gene: TRBJ2-7; CDR3 length: 15; D gene: -; CDR3 DNA: TGCGCCAGCAGTGAGTTACAAGGGAGCTCCTACGAGCAGTACTTC; CDR3 protein: CASSELQGSSYEQYF
clone size: once; V gene: TRBV15; J gene: TRBJ1-5; CDR3 length: 14; D gene: TRBD1; CDR3 DNA: TGTGCCACCAGTACTAGACAGGGCCATCAGCCCCAGCATTTT; CDR3 protein: CATSTRQGHQPQHF
clone size: -; V gene: TRBV9; J gene: TRBJ2-3; CDR3 length: 13; D gene: TRBD1; CDR3 DNA: TGTGCCAGCGCCGGGACAGGCACAGATACGCAGTATTTT; CDR3 protein: CASAGTGTDTQYF
clone size: -; V gene: TRBV7-6; J gene: TRBJ1-5; CDR3 length: 17; D gene: TRBD1; CDR3 DNA: TGTGCCAGCAGCTTAGACCGGGACGACAGGGAGGTTCAGCCCCAGCATTTT; CDR3 protein: CASSLDRDDREVQPQHF
clone size: -; V gene: TRBV14; J gene: TRBJ1-1; CDR3 length: 14; D gene: -; CDR3 DNA: TGTGCCAGCAGCCCCCTGCGGGGATTAGCTGAAGCTTTCTTT; CDR3 protein: CASSPLRGLAEAFF
clone size: -; V gene: TRBV18; J gene: TRBJ2-7; CDR3 length: 15; D gene: TRBD1; CDR3 DNA: TGTGCCAGCTCATTGGGACAGGGGGAGGCCTACGAGCAGTACTTC; CDR3 protein: CASSLGQGEAYEQYF
clone size: -; V gene: TRBV30; J gene: TRBJ1-2; CDR3 length: 15; D gene: -; CDR3 DNA: TGTGCCTGGAGCCCCGAAGCCGCCAAAAACTATGGCTACACCTTC; CDR3 protein: CAWSPEAAKNYGYTF
clone size: -; V gene: TRBV19; J gene: TRBJ1-2; CDR3 length: 15; D gene: TRBD1; CDR3 DNA: TGTGCCAGTAGTATAGCCCCGGGACAGAACTATGGCTACACCTTC; CDR3 protein: CASSIAPGQNYGYTF
clone size: -; V gene: TRBV9; J gene: TRBJ2-3; CDR3 length: 16; D gene: -; CDR3 DNA: TGTGCCAGCAGCGTTTACAGGGCATCTAGCACAGATACGCAGTATTTT; CDR3 protein: CASSVYRASSTDTQYF
clone size: -; V gene: TRBV5-1; J gene: TRBJ1-1; CDR3 length: 15; D gene: TRBD1; CDR3 DNA: TGCGCCAGCAGCTCTGGGACAGTACCTAGGACTGAAGCTTTCTTT; CDR3 protein: CASSSGTVPRTEAFF
clone size: -; V gene: TRBV6-5; J gene: TRBJ2-3; CDR3 length: 15; D gene: -; CDR3 DNA: TGTGCCAGCAGTTACGGCTTCTCAGGCCCAGATACGCAGTATTTT; CDR3 protein: CASSYGFSGPDTQYF
clone size: -; V gene: TRBV3-1/TRBV3-2; J gene: TRBJ2-1; CDR3 length: 14; D gene: -; CDR3 DNA: TGTGCCAGCAGCCAAGGTAACTCCTACAATGAGCAGTTCTTC; CDR3 protein: CASSQGNSYNEQFF
clone size: -; V gene: TRBV2; J gene: TRBJ2-2; CDR3 length: 13; D gene: -; CDR3 DNA: TGTGCCAGCAGTGACAGTCCCCACCGGGAGCTGTTTTTT; CDR3 protein: CASSDSPHRELFF
clone size: -; V gene: TRBV6-5; J gene: TRBJ2-3; CDR3 length: 16; D gene: TRBD2; CDR3 DNA: TGTGCCAGCAGTTACTCGAGAGCGGGGGAAACAGATACGCAGTATTTT; CDR3 protein: CASSYSRAGETDTQYF
clone size: -; V gene: TRBV5-5; J gene: TRBJ2-3; CDR3 length: 16; D gene: -; CDR3 DNA: TGTGCCAGCAGCTCTAGGACAGCAGTTAGCACAGATACGCAGTATTTT; CDR3 protein: CASSSRTAVSTDTQYF
clone size: -; V gene: TRBV18; J gene: TRBJ2-3; CDR3 length: 16; D gene: -; CDR3 DNA: TGTGCCAGCTCACCACTCAGGGCTGTTGGCACAGATACGCAGTATTTT; CDR3 protein: CASSPLRAVGTDTQYF
clone size: -; V gene: TRBV9; J gene: TRBJ1-4; CDR3 length: 16; D gene: TRBD1; CDR3 DNA: TGTGCCAGCAGCGAGGGGGGGACAGGGGAGAATGAAAAACTGTTTTTT; CDR3 protein: CASSEGGTGENEKLFF
clone size: few; V gene: TRBV12-3/TRBV12-4; J gene: TRBJ1-5; CDR3 length: 13; D gene: -; CDR3 DNA: TGTGCCAGCAGTCCCCGACAGAATCAGCCCCAGCATTTT; CDR3 protein: CASSPRQNQPQHF
clone size: -; V gene: TRBV7-3; J gene: TRBJ2-1; CDR3 length: 12; D gene: -; CDR3 DNA: TGTGCCAGCAGCTTAATACGGGACTTGGAGTTCTTC; CDR3 protein: CASSLIRDLEFF
clone size: -; V gene: TRBV9; J gene: TRBJ1-2; CDR3 length: 12; D gene: TRBD1; CDR3 DNA: TGTGCCAGCAGCAGATCAGGGGGTGGCTACACCTTC; CDR3 protein: CASSRSGGGYTF
clone size: -; V gene: TRBV19; J gene: TRBJ1-5; CDR3 length: 16; D gene: -; CDR3 DNA: TGTGCCAGTAGTATAGTAGGGGGTATCAGCAATCAGCCCCAGCATTTT; CDR3 protein: CASSIVGGISNQPQHF
clone size: few; V gene: TRBV12-3/TRBV12-4; J gene: TRBJ1-1; CDR3 length: 10; D gene: -; CDR3 DNA: TGTGCCAGCAGTGGCGGGAGGGCTTTCTTT; CDR3 protein: CASSGGRAFF
clone size: few; V gene: TRBV11-2; J gene: TRBJ2-3; CDR3 length: 15; D gene: TRBD2; CDR3 DNA: TGTGCCAGCAGCCCCGTAGCGGGGGGGCCTTATACGCAGTATTTT; CDR3 protein: CASSPVAGGPYTQYF
clone size: -; V gene: TRBV18; J gene: TRBJ1-4; CDR3 length: 15; D gene: -; CDR3 DNA: TGTGCCAGCATGTCCGGTGGCCGGGCTAATGAAAAACTGTTTTTT; CDR3 protein: CASMSGGRANEKLFF
clone size: -; V gene: TRBV3-1/TRBV3-2; J gene: TRBJ1-1; CDR3 length: 14; D gene: TRBD1; CDR3 DNA: TGTGCCAGCAGCCAAGGGACAGGGCCGACTGAAGCTTTCTTT; CDR3 protein: CASSQGTGPTEAFF
clone size: -; V gene: TRBV11-2; J gene: TRBJ1-4; CDR3 length: 17; D gene: TRBD1; CDR3 DNA: TGTGCCAGCAGCTTAACGGGGCGACAGGGGACTAATGAAAAACTGTTTTTT; CDR3 protein: CASSLTGRQGTNEKLFF
clone size: once; V gene: TRBV5-1; J gene: TRBJ2-3; CDR3 length: 14; D gene: -; CDR3 DNA: TGCGCCAGCAGCTTGGAGGCAGGTACAGATACGCAGTATTTT; CDR3 protein: CASSLEAGTDTQYF
clone size: -; V gene: TRBV19; J gene: TRBJ1-5; CDR3 length: 15; D gene: -; CDR3 DNA: TGTGCCAGTAGTAGGGTCCGGGAGTTTAATCAGCCCCAGCATTTT; CDR3 protein: CASSRVREFNQPQHF
clone size: -; V gene: TRBV11-2; J gene: TRBJ2-1; CDR3 length: 13; D gene: TRBD2; CDR3 DNA: TGTGCCAGCAGCATTGGGGGGGGCAATGAGCAGTTCTTC; CDR3 protein: CASSIGGGNEQFF
clone size: -; V gene: TRBV3-1/TRBV3-2; J gene: TRBJ2-5; CDR3 length: 16; D gene: TRBD2; CDR3 DNA: TGTGCCAGCAGCCAATTTAGCGGGGGGGGAGGAGAGACCCAGTACTTC; CDR3 protein: CASSQFSGGGGETQYF
clone size: -; V gene: TRBV5-6; J gene: TRBJ2-4; CDR3 length: 14; D gene: -; CDR3 DNA: TGTGCCAGCAGCTTCGGGAAGCACAAAAACATTCAGTACTTC; CDR3 protein: CASSFGKHKNIQYF
clone size: -; V gene: TRBV2; J gene: TRBJ1-2; CDR3 length: 13; D gene: -; CDR3 DNA: TGTGCCAGCAGTGGGACAGAAATCTATGGCTACACCTTC; CDR3 protein: CASSGTEIYGYTF
clone size: -; V gene: TRBV25-1; J gene: TRBJ1-2; CDR3 length: 15; D gene: -; CDR3 DNA: TGTGCCAGCAGTGATCATAGCCCTACCAACTATGGCTACACCTTC; CDR3 protein: CASSDHSPTNYGYTF
clone size: once; V gene: TRBV7-8; J gene: TRBJ2-6; CDR3 length: 20; D gene: TRBD2; CDR3 DNA: TGTGCCAGCAGCTCCCCCCCGGGACTAGCGGGTTTCTCTGGGGCCAACGTCCTGACTTTC; CDR3 protein: CASSSPPGLAGFSGANVLTF
clone size: -; V gene: TRBV4-2; J gene: TRBJ1-1; CDR3 length: 15; D gene: -; CDR3 DNA: TGTGCCAGCAGCCAAGATCCAAACTTGAACACTGAAGCTTTCTTT; CDR3 protein: CASSQDPNLNTEAFF
clone size: -; V gene: TRBV1; J gene: TRBJ2-3; CDR3 length: 15; D gene: -; CDR3 DNA: TGCACCAGCAGCCAAGACTCCCTAGGACAGGATACGCAGTATTTT; CDR3 protein: CTSSQDSLGQDTQYF
clone size: -; V gene: TRBV5-1; J gene: TRBJ2-3; CDR3 length: 14; D gene: -; CDR3 DNA: TGCGCCAGCAGCTTGGGTCTAGCATATCATACGCAGTATTTT; CDR3 protein: CASSLGLAYHTQYF
clone size: -; V gene: TRBV30; J gene: TRBJ2-2; CDR3 length: 14; D gene: -; CDR3 DNA: TGTGCCTGGAGTAAGACAGAGAACACCGGGGAGCTGTTTTTT; CDR3 protein: CAWSKTENTGELFF
clone size: once; V gene: TRBV12-3/TRBV12-4; J gene: TRBJ1-3; CDR3 length: 13; D gene: TRBD1; CDR3 DNA: TGTGCCAGCAGTTTAGCGACTTTGACAGGGGCCTATTTT; CDR3 protein: CASSLATLTGAYF
clone size: -; V gene: TRBV2; J gene: TRBJ1-5; CDR3 length: 13; D gene: -; CDR3 DNA: TGTGCCAGCGGCGGTCATAGCAATCAGCCCCAGCATTTT; CDR3 protein: CASGGHSNQPQHF
clone size: -; V gene: TRBV7-9; J gene: TRBJ2-3; CDR3 length: 15; D gene: -; CDR3 DNA: TGTGCCAGCAGCTTGATGGGGCTCTACACAGATACGCAGTATTTT; CDR3 protein: CASSLMGLYTDTQYF
clone size: -; V gene: TRBV12-3/TRBV12-4; J gene: TRBJ1-1; CDR3 length: 13; D gene: TRBD1; CDR3 DNA: TGTGCCAGCAGTATCCTCGGACAGGGTGAAGCTTTCTTT; CDR3 protein: CASSILGQGEAFF
clone size: -; V gene: TRBV19; J gene: TRBJ2-3; CDR3 length: 16; D gene: -; CDR3 DNA: TGTGCCAGTAGTATGCCGGGGAGTCCTAGCACAGATACGCAGTATTTT; CDR3 protein: CASSMPGSPSTDTQYF
clone size: -; V gene: TRBV6-5; J gene: TRBJ2-7; CDR3 length: 15; D gene: -; CDR3 DNA: TGTGCCAGCAGCTTGAGGGGAGGTTGGGGGTACGAGCAGTACTTC; CDR3 protein: CASSLRGGWGYEQYF